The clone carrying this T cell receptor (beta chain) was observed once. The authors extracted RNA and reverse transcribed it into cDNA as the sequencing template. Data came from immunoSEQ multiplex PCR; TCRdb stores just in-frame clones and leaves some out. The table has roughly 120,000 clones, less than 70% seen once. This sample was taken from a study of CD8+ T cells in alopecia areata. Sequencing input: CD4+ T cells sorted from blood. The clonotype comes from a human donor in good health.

The CDR3 here is CASSRGQAYDGYTF. The DNA of the CDR3 is TGCGCCAGCAGCCGGGGACAAGCTTACGATGGCTACACCTTC. The V call is TRBV5-1, the J call TRBJ1-2, with D perhaps TRBD1 (6 bases). CDR1 is SGHRS and CDR2 is YFSETQ in the germline V gene. The CDR3 runs to 14 residues. The ends were cut back, 4 bases at V and 6 bases at J, with 16 bases in the middle.